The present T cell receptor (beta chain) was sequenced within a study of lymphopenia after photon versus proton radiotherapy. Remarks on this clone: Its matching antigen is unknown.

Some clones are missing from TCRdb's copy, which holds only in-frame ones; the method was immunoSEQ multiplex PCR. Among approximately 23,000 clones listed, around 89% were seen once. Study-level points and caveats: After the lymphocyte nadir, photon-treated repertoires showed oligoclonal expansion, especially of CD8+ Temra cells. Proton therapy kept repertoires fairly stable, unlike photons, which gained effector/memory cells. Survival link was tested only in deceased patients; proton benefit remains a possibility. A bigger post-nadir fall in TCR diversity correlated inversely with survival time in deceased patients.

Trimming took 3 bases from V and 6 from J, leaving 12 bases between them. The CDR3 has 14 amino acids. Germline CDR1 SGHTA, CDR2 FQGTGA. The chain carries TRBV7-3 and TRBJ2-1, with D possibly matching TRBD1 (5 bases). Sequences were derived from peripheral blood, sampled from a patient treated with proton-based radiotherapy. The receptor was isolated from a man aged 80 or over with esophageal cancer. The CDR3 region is CASSLSGPGNEQFF. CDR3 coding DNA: TGTGCCAGCAGCTTGTCAGGGCCTGGCAATGAGCAGTTCTTC.